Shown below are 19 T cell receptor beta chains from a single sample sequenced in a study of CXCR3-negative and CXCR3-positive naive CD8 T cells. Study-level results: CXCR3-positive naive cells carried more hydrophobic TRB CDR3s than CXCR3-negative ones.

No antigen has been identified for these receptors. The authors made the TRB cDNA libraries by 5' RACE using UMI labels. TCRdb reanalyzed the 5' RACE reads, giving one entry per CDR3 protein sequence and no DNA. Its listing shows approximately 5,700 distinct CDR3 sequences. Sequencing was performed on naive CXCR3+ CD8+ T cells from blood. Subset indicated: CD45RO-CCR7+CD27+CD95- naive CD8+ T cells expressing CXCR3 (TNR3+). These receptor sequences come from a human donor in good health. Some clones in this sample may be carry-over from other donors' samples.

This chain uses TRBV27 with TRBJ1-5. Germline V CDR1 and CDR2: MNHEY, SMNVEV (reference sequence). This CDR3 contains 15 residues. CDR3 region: CASSYRPYSNQPQHF.

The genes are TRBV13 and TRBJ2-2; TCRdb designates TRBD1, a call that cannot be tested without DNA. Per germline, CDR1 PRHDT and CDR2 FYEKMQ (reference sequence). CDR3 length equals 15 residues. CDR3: CASSVRRENTGELFF.

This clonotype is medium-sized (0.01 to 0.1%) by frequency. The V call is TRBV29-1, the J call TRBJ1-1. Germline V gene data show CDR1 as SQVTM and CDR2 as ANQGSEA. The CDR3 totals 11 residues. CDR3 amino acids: CSVVGNTEAFF.

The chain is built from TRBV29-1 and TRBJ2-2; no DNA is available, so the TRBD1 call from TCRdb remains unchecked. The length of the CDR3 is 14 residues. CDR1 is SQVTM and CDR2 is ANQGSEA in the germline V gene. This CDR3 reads CSAGQGSYTGELFF.

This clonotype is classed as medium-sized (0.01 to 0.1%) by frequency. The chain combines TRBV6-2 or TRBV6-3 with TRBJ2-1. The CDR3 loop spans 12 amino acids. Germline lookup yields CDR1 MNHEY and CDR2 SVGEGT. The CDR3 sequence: CASRKVAYEQFF.

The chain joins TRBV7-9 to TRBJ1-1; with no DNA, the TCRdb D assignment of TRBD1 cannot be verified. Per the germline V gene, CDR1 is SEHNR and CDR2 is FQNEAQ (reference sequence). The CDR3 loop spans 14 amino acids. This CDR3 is CASSSRGHVTEAFF.

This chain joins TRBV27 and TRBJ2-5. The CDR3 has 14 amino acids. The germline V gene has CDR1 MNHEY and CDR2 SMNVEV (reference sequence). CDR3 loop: CASRTGRDQETQYF.

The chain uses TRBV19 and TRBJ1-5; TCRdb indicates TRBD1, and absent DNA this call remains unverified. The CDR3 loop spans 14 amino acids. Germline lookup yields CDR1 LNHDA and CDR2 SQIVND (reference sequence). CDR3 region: CASTGGAGNQPQHF.

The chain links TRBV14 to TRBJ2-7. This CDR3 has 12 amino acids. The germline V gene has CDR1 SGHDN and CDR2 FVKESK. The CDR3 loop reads CASSLGGYDQYF.

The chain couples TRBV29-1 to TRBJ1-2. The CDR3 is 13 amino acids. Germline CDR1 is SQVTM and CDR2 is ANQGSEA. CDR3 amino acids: CSVEESDLYGYTF.

The CDR3 sequence: CASSHDDNRLEQFF. V gene TRBV4-3 combines with J gene TRBJ2-1. This CDR3 contains 14 residues. Germline V gives CDR1 LGHNA, CDR2 YSLEER.

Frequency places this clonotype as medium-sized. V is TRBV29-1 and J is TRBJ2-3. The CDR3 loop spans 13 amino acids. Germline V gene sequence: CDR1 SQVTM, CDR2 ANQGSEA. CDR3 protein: CSVEGLTWDTQYF.

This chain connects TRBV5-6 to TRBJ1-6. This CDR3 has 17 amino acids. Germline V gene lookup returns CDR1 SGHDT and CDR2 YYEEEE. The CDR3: CASSEEQLSSYNSPLHF.

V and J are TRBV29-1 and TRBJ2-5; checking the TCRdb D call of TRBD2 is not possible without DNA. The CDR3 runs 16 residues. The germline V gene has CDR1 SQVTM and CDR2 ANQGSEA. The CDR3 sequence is CSVEDLLGLAWETQYF.

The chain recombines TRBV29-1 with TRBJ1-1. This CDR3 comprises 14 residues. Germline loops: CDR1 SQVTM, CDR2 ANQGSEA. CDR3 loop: CSVEDFEGRTEAFF.

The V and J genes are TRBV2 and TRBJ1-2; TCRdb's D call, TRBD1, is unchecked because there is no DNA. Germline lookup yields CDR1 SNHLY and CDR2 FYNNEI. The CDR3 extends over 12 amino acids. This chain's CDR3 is CASPTGIYGYTF. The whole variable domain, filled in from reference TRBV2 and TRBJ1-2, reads EPEVTQTPSHQVTQMGQEVILRCVPISNHLYFYWYRQILGQKVEFLVSFYNNEISEKSEIFDDQFSVERPDGSNFTLKIRSTKLEDSAMYFCASPTGIYGYTFGSGTRLTVV.

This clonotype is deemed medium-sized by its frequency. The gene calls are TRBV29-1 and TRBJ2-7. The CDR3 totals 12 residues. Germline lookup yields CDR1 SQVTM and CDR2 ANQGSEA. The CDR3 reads CSVEQESYEQYF.

The CDR3 region is CAISPTGEVEAFF. This chain uses TRBV10-3 with TRBJ1-1; with no DNA, the TCRdb D assignment of TRBD1 cannot be verified. The CDR3 is 13 residues long. From germline, CDR1 is ENHRY and CDR2 SYGVKD.

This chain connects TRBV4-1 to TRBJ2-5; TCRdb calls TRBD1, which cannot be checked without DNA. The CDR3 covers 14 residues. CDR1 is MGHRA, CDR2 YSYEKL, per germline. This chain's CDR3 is CASSFRTGQETQYF.